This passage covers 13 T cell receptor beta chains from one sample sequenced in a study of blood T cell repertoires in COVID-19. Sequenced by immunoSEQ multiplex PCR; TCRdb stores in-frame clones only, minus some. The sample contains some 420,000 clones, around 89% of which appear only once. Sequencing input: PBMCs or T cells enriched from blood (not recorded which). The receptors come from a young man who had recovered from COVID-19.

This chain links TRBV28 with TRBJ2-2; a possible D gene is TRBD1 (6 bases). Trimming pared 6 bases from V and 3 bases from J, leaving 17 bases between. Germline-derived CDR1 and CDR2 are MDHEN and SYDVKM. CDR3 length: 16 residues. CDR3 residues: CASRPTGTTDTGELFF. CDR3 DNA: TGTGCCAGCAGGCCCACAGGGACCACGGACACCGGGGAGCTGTTTTTT.

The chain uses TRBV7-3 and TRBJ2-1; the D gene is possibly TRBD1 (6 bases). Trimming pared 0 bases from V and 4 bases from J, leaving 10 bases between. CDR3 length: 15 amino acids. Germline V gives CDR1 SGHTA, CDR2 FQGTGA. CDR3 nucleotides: TGTGCCAGCAGCTTAACGCGGACAGCTTACAATGAGCAGTTCTTC. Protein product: CASSLTRTAYNEQFF.

The CDR3 sequence: CASSPPPKTTNTGELFF. CDR3 in DNA: TGTGCCAGCAGTCCCCCCCCCAAGACTACGAACACCGGGGAGCTGTTTTTT. The chain employs TRBV27 and TRBJ2-2, with a weak D call TRBD2 (5 bases). The germline V and J ends were trimmed by 5 bases and 0 bases, with 16 bases remaining between them. The CDR3 runs to 17 residues. The germline V gene has CDR1 MNHEY and CDR2 SMNVEV (reference sequence).

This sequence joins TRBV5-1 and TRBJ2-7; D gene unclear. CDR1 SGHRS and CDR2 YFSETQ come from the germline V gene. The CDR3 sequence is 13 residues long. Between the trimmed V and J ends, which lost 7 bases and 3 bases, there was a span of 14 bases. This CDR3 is CASGETGNYEQYF. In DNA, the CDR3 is TGCGCCAGCGGCGAGACTGGAAACTACGAGCAGTACTTC. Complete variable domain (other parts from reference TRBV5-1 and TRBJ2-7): KAGVTQTPRYLIKTRGQQVTLSCSPISGHRSVSWYQQTPGQGLQFLFEYFSETQRNKGNFPGRFSGRQFSNSRSEMNVSTLELGDSALYLCASGETGNYEQYFGPGTRLTVT.

DNA of the CDR3: TGTGCCAGCAATGACAGGGGGGAAACCTACGAGCAGTACTTC. The encoded protein is CASNDRGETYEQYF. The chain has TRBV28 and TRBJ2-7, with 9 bases matching TRBD1. The CDR3 runs to 14 residues. Germline V gene lookup returns CDR1 MDHEN and CDR2 SYDVKM. V shed 7 bases, J shed 2 bases, and the junction held 6 bases outside the gene matches.

The CDR3 spells CASRRTGAGELFF. CDR3 DNA: TGTGCCAGCAGGAGAACAGGGGCCGGGGAGCTGTTTTTT. V gene TRBV7-2 combines with J gene TRBJ2-2, with 7 bases identical to TRBD1. This CDR3 has 13 residues. The germline CDR1 and CDR2 sequences are SGHTA and FQGNSA. V shed 6 bases, J shed 6 bases, and the junction held 4 bases outside the gene matches.

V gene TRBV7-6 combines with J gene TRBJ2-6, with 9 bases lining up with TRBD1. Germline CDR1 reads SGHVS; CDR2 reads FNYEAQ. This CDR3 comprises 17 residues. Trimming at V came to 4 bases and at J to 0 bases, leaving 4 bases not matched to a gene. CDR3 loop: CASSYGQGYSGANVLTF. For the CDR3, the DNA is TGTGCCAGCAGCTACGGACAGGGGTACTCTGGGGCCAACGTCCTGACTTTC.

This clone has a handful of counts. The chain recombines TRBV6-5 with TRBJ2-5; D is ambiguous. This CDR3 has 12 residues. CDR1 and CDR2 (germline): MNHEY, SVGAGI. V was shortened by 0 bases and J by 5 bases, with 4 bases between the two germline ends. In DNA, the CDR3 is TGTGCCAGCAGTTACTCCGGGGAGACCCAGTACTTC. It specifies CASSYSGETQYF.

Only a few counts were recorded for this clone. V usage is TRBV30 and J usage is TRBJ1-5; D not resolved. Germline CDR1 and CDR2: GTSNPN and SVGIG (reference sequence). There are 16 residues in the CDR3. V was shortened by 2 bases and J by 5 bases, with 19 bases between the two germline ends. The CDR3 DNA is TGTGCCTGGAGTACGCAATCGGGAGGGCAGGATCAGCCCCAGCATTTT. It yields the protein CAWSTQSGGQDQPQHF.

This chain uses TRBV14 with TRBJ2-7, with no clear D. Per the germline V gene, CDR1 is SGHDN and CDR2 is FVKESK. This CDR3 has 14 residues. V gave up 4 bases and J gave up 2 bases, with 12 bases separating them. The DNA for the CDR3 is TGTGCCAGCAGCCTTAACCACGCGGCCTACGAGCAGTACTTC. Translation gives CASSLNHAAYEQYF.

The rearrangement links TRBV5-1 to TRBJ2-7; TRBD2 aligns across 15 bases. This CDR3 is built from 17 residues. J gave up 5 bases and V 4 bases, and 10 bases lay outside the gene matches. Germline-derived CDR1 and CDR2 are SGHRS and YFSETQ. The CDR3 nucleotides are TGCGCCAGCAGCCCCGGCTTGGGACTAGCGGGAGGCCACGAGCAGTACTTC. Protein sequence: CASSPGLGLAGGHEQYF.

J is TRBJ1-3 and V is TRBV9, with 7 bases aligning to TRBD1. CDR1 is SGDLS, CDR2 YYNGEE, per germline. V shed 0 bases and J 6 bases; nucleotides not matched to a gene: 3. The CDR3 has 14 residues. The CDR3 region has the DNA TGTGCCAGCAGCGTAGAAGACAGGGTAAACACCATATATTTT. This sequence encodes CASSVEDRVNTIYF.

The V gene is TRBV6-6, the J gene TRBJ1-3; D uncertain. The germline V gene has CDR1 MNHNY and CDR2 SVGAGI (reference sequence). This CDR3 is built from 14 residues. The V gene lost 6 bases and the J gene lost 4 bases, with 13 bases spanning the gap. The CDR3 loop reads CASSPSGFGNTIYF. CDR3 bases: TGTGCCAGCAGCCCCTCAGGCTTCGGAAACACCATATATTTT.